The 7 T cell receptor beta chains listed next were all sequenced from one sample in a study of OX40 agonist ivuxolimab in advanced cancers. This table comes from immunoSEQ multiplex PCR, and its TCRdb copy is limited to in-frame clones, with some not included. The sample carries about 60,000 clones, approximately 80% recorded once. The sequencing here drew on CD4+ or CD8+ T cells sorted from blood, taken in a trial of the OX40 agonist ivuxolimab. Receptors originate from an adult with an advanced solid tumor such as melanoma, head and neck, liver or kidney cancer.

This clone occurred once. V and J are TRBV7-2 and TRBJ2-1, with 7 bases lining up with TRBD2. The V gene end was trimmed by 1 base and the J gene end by 16 bases; junction bases not matched to a gene: 7. This CDR3 has 12 amino acids. From germline, CDR1 is SGHTA and CDR2 FQGNSA. As DNA, the CDR3 is TGTGCCAGCAGCTTAGTTGCGGGAGTCACCTTCTTC. Amino acids: CASSLVAGVTFF.

The chain uses TRBV7-6 and TRBJ2-5, with 7 nucleotides matching TRBD1. The length of the CDR3 is 14 residues. CDR1 is SGHVS, CDR2 FNYEAQ, per germline. The J segment lost 5 bases and the V segment lost 4 bases, leaving 7 bases of the junction unmatched. CDR3: CASSSGRRGETQYF. As DNA, the CDR3 is TGTGCCAGCAGCTCCGGTCGCAGGGGGGAGACCCAGTACTTC.

V is TRBV11-2 and J is TRBJ2-2; D is unresolved. The germline gives CDR1 SGHAT, CDR2 FQNNGV. CDR3 length: 13 amino acids. Deletions cut 6 bases from V and 4 bases from J, with 9 bases between. CDR3 amino acids: CASRGLGTGELFF. CDR3 nucleotide sequence: TGTGCCAGCAGGGGGTTGGGCACCGGGGAGCTGTTTTTT.

The J gene is TRBJ1-1, the V gene TRBV6-5; TRBD1 is a possible D gene (6 bases). Germline lookup yields CDR1 MNHEY and CDR2 SVGAGI. The CDR3 runs to 16 residues. Between the trimmed V and J ends, which lost 2 bases and 0 bases, there was a span of 13 bases. Here the CDR3 DNA reads TGTGCCAGCAGTTACAGGGGGGCATTTTTGAACACTGAAGCTTTCTTT. Translated, it gives CASSYRGAFLNTEAFF.

The chain carries TRBV9 and TRBJ1-2; the D is unclear. V gave up 4 bases and J gave up 8 bases, with 15 bases separating them. Germline V CDR1 and CDR2: SGDLS, YYNGEE. This CDR3 contains 13 residues. The CDR3 region is CASSTLQGRGYTF. The CDR3 nucleotides are TGTGCCAGCAGCACTCTTCAAGGACGGGGCTACACCTTC.

This clone turned up a few times. V gene TRBV28 combines with J gene TRBJ2-7; D gene ambiguous. The CDR3 sequence is 11 residues long. Trimming stripped 2 bases from V and 4 bases from J, with 3 bases between. Per germline, CDR1 MDHEN and CDR2 SYDVKM. CDR3 in amino acids: CASSLRYEQYF. The CDR3 DNA is TGTGCCAGCAGTTTACGGTACGAGCAGTACTTC.

The rearrangement uses TRBV27 and TRBJ1-6, with 7 bases identical to TRBD1. Losses at the gene ends were 4 bases for V and 4 bases for J; bases not matched to a gene: 13. CDR1 is MNHEY, CDR2 SMNVEV, per germline (reference sequence). This CDR3 spans 18 amino acids. The DNA of the CDR3 is TGTGCCAGCAGTTCTCTAATAGACCACAGGGGTTATAATTCACCCCTCCACTTT. This encodes CASSSLIDHRGYNSPLHF.